The TCR beta chain described here comes from a study of T-cell reconstitution after alpha-beta-depleted transplantation in children. This clonotype has just a few counts. TCRbeta library construction was performed incorporating unique molecular identifiers. Each CDR3 protein is one row after TCRdb ran MiXCR on the PCR reads. The sample records some 300,000 distinct CDR3 sequences, about a tenth being singletons. J lost 7 bases, V lost 0 bases, and 8 bases had no gene match. This CDR3 has 17 amino acids. Germline values: CDR1 SGDLS, CDR2 YYNGEE. The rearrangement joins TRBV9 to TRBJ2-2, with 11 nucleotides matching TRBD2. This sequence was found in a human donor who donated a stem cell graft to a child with acute lymphoblastic leukemia. Here the sequenced sample was PBMCs from the stem cell graft donor, taken from the stem cell graft. DNA for the CDR3: TGTGCCAGCAGCGTAGCACTAGCGGGAGCCGGGGGCGGGGAGCTGTTTTTT. Translation gives CASSVALAGAGGGELFF. The full variable domain, in which reference TRBV9 and TRBJ2-2 provide the parts outside the CDR3, is DSGVTQTPKHLITATGQRVTLRCSPRSGDLSVYWYQQSLDQGLQFLIQYYNGEERAKGNILERFSAQQFPDLHSELNLSSLELGDSALYFCASSVALAGAGGGELFFGEGSRLTVL.